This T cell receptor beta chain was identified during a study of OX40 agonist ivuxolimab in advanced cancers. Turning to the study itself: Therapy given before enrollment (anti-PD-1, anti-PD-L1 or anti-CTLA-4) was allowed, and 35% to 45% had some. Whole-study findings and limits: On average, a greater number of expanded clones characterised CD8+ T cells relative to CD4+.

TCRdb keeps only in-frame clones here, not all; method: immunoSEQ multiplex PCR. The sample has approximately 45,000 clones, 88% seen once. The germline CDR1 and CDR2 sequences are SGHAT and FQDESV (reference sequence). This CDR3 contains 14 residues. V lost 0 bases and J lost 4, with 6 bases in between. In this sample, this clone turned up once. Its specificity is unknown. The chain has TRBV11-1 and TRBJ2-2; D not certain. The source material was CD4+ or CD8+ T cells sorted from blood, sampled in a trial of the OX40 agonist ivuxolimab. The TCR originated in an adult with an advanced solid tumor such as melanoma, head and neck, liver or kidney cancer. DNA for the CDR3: TGTGCCAGCAGCTTAGCGACGGCCACCGGGGAGCTGTTTTTT. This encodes CASSLATATGELFF.